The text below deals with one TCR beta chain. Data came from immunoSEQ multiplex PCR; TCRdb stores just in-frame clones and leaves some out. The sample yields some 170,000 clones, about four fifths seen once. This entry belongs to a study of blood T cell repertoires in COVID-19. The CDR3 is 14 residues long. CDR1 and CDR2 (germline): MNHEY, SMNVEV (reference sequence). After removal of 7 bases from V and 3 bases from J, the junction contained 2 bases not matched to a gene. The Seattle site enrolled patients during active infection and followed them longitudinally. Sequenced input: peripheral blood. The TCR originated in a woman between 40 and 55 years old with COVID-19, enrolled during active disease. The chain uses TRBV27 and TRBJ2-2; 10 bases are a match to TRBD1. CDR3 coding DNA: TGTGCCAGCATGGGACAGGGGTACACCGGGGAGCTGTTTTTT. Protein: CASMGQGYTGELFF.